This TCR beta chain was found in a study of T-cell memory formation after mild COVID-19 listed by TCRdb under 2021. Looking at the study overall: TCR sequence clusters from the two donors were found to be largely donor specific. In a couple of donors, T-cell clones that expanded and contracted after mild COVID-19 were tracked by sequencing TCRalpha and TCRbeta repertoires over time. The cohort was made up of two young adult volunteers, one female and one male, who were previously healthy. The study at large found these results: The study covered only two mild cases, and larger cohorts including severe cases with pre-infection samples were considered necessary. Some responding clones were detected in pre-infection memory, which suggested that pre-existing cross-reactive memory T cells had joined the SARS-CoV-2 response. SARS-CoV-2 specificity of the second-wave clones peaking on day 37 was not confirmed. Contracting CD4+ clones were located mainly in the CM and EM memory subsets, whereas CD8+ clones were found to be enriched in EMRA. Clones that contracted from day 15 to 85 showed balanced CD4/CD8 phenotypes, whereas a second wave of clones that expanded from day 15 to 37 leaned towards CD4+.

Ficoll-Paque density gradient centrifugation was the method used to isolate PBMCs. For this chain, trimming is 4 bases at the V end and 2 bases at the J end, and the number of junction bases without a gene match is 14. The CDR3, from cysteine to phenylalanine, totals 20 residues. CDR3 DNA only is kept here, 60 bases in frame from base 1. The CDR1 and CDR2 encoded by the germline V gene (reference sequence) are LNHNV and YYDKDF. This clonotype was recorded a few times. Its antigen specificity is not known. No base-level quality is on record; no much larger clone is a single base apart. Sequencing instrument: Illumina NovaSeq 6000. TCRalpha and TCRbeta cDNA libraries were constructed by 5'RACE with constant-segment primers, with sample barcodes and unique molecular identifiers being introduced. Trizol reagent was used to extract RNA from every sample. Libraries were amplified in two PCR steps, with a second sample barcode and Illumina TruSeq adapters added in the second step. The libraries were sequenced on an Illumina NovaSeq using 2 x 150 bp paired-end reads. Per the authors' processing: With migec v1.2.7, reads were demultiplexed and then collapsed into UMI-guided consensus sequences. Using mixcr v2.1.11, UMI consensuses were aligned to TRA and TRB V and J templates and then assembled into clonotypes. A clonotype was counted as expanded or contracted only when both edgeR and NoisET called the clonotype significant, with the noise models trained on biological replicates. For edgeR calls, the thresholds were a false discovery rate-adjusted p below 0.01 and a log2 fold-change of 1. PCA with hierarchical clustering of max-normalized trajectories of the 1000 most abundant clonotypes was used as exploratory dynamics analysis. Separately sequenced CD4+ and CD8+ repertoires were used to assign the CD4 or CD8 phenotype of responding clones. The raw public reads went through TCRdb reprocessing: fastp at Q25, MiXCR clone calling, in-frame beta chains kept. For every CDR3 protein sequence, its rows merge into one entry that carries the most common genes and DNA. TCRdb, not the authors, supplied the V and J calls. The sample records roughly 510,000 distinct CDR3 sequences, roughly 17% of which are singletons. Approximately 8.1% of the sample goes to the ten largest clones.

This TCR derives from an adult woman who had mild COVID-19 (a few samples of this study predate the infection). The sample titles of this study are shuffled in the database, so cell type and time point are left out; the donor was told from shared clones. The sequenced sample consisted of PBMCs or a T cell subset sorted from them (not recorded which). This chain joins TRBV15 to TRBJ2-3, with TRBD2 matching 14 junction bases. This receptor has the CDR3 CATSNTPGLAGAWVTDTQYF. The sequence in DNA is TGTGCCACCAGCAACACTCCGGGACTAGCGGGAGCTTGGGTCACAGATACGCAGTATTTT.